This T cell receptor (beta chain) was sequenced in a study of molecular identifiers for immune sequencing clone quantification. TCRdb re-called the PCR reads with MiXCR, one entry per CDR3 protein. This table has about 40,000 distinct CDR3 sequences, nearly 25% appearing once. This clonotype was counted between two and nine times. Its cognate antigen is unknown. Trimming shortened V by 3 bases and J by 0 bases, and 9 bases separated the two germline ends. CDR1 is SGHTA, CDR2 FQGNSA, per germline. CDR3 length equals 15 residues. Findings of the study overall: Spiked Jurkat TCR RNA originating from one cell could reportedly be identified amid roughly 970,000 naive cells. Clones above 20 RNA copies contained over 98% of effector molecules but under 1% of naive ones.

This TCR derives from a human donor in good health. Some libraries in this study had Jurkat cell RNA spiked in. This sequence joins TRBV7-2 and TRBJ1-3; a possible D gene is TRBD1 (5 bases). Sequenced sample: naive CD8+ T cells from blood, with Jurkat cell RNA spiked in. Subset: FACS-sorted CD8+CD4-CCR7+CD45RA+ naive T cells. CDR3 residues: CASSFDSYSGNTIYF. The CDR3 DNA follows: TGTGCCAGCAGCTTCGACAGTTACTCTGGAAACACCATATATTTT.